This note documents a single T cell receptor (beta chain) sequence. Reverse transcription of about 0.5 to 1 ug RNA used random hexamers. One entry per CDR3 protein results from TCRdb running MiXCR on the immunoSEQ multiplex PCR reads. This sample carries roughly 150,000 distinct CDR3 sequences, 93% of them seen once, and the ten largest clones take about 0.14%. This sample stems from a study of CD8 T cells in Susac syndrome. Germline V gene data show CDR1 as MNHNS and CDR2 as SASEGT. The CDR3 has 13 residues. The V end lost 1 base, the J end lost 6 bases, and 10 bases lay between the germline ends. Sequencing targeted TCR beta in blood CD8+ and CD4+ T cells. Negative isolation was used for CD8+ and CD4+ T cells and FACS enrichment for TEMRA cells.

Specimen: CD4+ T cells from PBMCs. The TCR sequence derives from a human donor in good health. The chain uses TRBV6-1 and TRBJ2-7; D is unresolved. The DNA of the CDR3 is TGTGCCAGCAGTGAAGTTTTTCCTGCCGAGCAGTACTTC. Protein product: CASSEVFPAEQYF.